The present entry profiles one T cell receptor beta chain with its context. Its antigen is unknown. This CDR3 spans 15 amino acids. Germline lookup yields CDR1 SGHNT and CDR2 YYREEE (reference sequence). The V end lost 1 base, the J end lost 1 base, and 11 bases lay between the germline ends. The entry originates in a study of T cell responses to AZD1222 COVID-19 vaccine. Profiling relied on immunoSEQ multiplex PCR, and the TCRdb table lists in-frame clones only, not all of them. The table includes 150,000 or so clones, around 90% detected once. Notes on the study in general: The donor cohort was predominantly white British with a female majority, and clonal diversity may have been underestimated.

The TCR originated in an adult in good health. The chain recombines TRBV5-4 with TRBJ1-1; D remains ambiguous. The source was peripheral blood, collected on day 0 of AZD1222 vaccination. The DNA for the CDR3 is TGTGCCAGCAGCTTGAAGTGGGGTGAGAACACTGAAGCTTTCTTT. This translates into CASSLKWGENTEAFF. The full variable domain, with the rest looked up from reference TRBV5-4 and TRBJ1-1, is ETGVTQSPTHLIKTRGQQVTLRCSSQSGHNTVSWYQQALGQGPQFIFQYYREEENGRGNFPPRFSGLQFPNYSSELNVNALELDDSALYLCASSLKWGENTEAFFGQGTRLTVV.